This TCR beta chain was captured by sequencing in a study of post-analysis software for immune sequencing data. Overall study results and limits: Controls showed lower frequencies than patients for five or six TRBV segments, and TRBV5-6, TRBV5-1 and TRBV20-1 were among these.

Carried by the TCR beta cDNA libraries were unique molecular identifiers. TCRdb recomputed calls from the PCR reads with MiXCR, one row per CDR3 protein. The top ten hold roughly 0.53% of the sample, which has some 690,000 distinct CDR3 sequences, roughly 30% seen once. There are 15 residues in the CDR3. Trimming cost V 6 bases and J 5 bases; bases outside gene matches: 12. Germline V gene data show CDR1 as ENHRY and CDR2 as SYGVKD. Details on this clonotype: Its matching antigen is unknown.

The chain combines TRBV10-3 with TRBJ2-5, with 7 bases that match TRBD1. The sample comprised blood. The TCR sequence derives from a girl aged 10-17 years with multiple sclerosis. DNA for the CDR3: TGTGCCATCAGCGTGAATGTAGGGGGCGGGGAGACCCAGTACTTC. Protein sequence: CAISVNVGGGETQYF.